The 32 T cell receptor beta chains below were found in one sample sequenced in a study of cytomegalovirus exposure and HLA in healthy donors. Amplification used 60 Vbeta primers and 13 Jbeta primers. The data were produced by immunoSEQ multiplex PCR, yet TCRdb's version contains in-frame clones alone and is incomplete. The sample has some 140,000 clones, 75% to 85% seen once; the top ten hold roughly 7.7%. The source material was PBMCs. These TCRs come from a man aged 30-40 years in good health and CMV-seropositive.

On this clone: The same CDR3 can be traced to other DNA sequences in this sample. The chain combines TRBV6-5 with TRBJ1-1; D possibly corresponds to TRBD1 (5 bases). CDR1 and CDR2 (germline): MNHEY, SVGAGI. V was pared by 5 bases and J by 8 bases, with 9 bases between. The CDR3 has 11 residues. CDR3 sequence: CASSQGAEAFF. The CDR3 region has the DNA TGTGCCAGCAGTCAGGGCGCCGAAGCTTTCTTT.

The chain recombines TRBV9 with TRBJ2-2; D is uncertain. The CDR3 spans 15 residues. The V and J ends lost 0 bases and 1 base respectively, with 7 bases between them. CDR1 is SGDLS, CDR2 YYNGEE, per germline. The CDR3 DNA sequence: TGTGCCAGCAGCGTAGTACGAGGGAACACCGGGGAGCTGTTTTTT. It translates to CASSVVRGNTGELFF.

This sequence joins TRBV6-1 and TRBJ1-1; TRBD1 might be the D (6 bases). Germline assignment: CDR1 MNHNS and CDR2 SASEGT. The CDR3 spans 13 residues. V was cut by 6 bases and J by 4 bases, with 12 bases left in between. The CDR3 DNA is TGTGCCAGCAGAGTCGACAGGAGCACTGAAGCTTTCTTT. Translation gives CASRVDRSTEAFF.

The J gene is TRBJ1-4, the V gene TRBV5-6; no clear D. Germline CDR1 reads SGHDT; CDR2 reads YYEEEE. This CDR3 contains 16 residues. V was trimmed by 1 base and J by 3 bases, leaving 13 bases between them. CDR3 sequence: CASSLLSPGSNEKLFF. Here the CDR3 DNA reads TGTGCCAGCAGCTTGCTTAGTCCAGGTTCTAATGAAAAACTGTTTTTT.

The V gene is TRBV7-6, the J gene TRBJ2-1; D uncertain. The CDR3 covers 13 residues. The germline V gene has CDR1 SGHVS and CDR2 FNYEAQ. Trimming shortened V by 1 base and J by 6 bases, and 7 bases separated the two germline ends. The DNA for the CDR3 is TGTGCCAGCAGCTTAGTGGCTGTCAATGAGCAGTTCTTC. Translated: CASSLVAVNEQFF.

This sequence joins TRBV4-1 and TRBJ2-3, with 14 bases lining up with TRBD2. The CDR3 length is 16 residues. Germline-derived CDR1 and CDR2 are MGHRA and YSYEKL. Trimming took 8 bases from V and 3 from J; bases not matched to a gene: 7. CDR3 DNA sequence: TGCGCCAGCGGGACTAGCGGGGGAGTGAGGACAGATACGCAGTATTTT. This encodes CASGTSGGVRTDTQYF.

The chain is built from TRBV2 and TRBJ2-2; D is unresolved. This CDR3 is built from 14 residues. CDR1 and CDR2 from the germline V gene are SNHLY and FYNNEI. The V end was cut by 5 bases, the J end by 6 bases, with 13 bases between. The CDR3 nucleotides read TGTGCCAGCAGTCGACTCGTCGCTGCCGGGGAGCTGTTTTTT. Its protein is CASSRLVAAGELFF. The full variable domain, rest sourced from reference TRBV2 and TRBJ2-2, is EPEVTQTPSHQVTQMGQEVILRCVPISNHLYFYWYRQILGQKVEFLVSFYNNEISEKSEIFDDQFSVERPDGSNFTLKIRSTKLEDSAMYFCASSRLVAAGELFFGEGSRLTVL.

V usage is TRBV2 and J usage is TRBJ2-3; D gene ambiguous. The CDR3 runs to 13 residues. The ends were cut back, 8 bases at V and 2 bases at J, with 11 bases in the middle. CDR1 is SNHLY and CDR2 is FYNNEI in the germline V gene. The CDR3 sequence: CASASALTDTQYF. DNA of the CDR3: TGTGCCAGCGCGAGCGCGCTCACAGATACGCAGTATTTT.

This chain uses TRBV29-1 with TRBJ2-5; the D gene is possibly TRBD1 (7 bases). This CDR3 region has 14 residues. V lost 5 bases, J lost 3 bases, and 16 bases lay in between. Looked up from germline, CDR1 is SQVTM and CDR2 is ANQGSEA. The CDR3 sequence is CSVRGTVSEETQYF. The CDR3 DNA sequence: TGCAGCGTTCGCGGGACAGTGAGTGAAGAGACCCAGTACTTC.

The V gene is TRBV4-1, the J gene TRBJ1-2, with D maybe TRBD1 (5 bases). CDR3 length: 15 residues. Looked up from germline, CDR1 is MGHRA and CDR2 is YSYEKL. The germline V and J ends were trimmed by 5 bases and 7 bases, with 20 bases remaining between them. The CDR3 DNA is TGCGCCAGCAGCAAGGGGTGGGGCTTGATGGTTGGCTACACCTTC. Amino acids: CASSKGWGLMVGYTF.

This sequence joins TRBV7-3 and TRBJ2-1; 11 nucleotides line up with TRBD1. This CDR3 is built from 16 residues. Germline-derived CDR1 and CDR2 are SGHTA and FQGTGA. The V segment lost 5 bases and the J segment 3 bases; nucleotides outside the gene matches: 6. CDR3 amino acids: CASSPQGTGGYNEQFF. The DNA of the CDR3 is TGTGCCAGCAGCCCGCAGGGGACAGGGGGCTACAATGAGCAGTTCTTC.

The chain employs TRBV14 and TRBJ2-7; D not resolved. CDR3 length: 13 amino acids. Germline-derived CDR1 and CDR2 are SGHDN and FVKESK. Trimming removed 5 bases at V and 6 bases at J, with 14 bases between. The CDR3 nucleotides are TGTGCCAGCAGCTCGAGGTGGCCATTCGAGCAGTACTTC. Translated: CASSSRWPFEQYF.

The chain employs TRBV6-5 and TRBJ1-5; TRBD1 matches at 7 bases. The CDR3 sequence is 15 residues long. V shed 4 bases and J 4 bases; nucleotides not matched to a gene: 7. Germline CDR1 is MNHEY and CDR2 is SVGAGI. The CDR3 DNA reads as TGTGCCAGCAGTTCGGGCTGGGACAGTAATCAGCCCCAGCATTTT. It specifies CASSSGWDSNQPQHF.

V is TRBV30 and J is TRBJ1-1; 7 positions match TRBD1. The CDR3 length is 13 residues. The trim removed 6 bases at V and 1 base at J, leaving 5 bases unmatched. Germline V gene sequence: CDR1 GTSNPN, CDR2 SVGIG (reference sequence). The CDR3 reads CACRDRPNTEAFF. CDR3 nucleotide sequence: TGTGCCTGCAGGGACAGACCGAACACTGAAGCTTTCTTT.

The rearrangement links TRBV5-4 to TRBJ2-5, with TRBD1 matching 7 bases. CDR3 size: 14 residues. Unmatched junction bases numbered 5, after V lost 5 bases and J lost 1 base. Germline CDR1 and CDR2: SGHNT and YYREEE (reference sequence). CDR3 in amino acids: CASRTDRAQETQYF. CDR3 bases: TGTGCCAGCAGAACCGACAGGGCCCAAGAGACCCAGTACTTC.

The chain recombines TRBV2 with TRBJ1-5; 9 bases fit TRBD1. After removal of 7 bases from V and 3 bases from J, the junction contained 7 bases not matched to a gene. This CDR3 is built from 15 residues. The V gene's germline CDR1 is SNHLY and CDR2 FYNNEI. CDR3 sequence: CASTEDRGPNQPQHF. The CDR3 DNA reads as TGTGCCAGCACCGAGGACAGGGGCCCCAATCAGCCCCAGCATTTT.

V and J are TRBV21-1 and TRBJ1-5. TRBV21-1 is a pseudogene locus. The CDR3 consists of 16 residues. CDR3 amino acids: CASSKPGKFSNQPQHF. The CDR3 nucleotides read TGTGCCAGCAGCAAACCCGGGAAATTCAGCAATCAGCCCCAGCATTTT.

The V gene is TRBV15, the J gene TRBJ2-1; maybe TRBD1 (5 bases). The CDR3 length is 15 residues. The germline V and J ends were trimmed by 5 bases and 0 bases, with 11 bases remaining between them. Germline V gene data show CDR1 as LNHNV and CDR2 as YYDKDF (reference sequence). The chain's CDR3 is CATSFRASSYNEQFF. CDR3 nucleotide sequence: TGTGCCACCAGCTTCAGGGCAAGCTCCTACAATGAGCAGTTCTTC. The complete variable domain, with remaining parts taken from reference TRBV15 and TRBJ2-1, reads DAMVIQNPRYQVTQFGKPVTLSCSQTLNHNVMYWYQQKSSQAPKLLFHYYDKDFNNEADTPDNFQSRRPNTSFCFLDIRSPGLGDTAMYLCATSFRASSYNEQFFGPGTRLTVL.

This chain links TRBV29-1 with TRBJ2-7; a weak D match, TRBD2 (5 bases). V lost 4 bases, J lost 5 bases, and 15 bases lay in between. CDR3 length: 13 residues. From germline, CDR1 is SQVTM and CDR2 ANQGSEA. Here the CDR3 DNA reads TGCAGCGTTGGAGAGGGCAGGTCGGACGAGCAGTACTTC. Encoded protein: CSVGEGRSDEQYF.

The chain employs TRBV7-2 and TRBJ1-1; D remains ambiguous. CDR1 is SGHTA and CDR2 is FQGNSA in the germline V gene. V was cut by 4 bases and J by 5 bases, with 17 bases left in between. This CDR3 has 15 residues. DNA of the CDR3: TGTGCCAGCAGCTCTCCAATGCTGACGGGTACTGAAGCTTTCTTT. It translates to CASSSPMLTGTEAFF.

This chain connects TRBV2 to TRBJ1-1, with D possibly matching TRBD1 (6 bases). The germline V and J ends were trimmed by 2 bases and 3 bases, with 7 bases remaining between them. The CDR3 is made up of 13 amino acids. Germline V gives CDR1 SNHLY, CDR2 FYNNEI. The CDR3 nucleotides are TGTGCCAGCAGTGAAACAGGGTACACTGAAGCTTTCTTT. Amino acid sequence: CASSETGYTEAFF.

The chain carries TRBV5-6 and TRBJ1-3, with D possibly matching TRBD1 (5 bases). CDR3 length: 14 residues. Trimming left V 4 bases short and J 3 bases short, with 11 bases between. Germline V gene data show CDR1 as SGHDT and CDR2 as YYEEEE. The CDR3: CASSVGDFGNTIYF. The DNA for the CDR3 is TGTGCCAGCAGCGTCGGGGACTTTGGAAACACCATATATTTT.

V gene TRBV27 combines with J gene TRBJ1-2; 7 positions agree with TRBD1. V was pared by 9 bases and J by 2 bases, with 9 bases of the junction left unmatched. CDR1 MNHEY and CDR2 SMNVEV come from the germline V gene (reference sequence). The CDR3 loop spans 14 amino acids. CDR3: CASTDRPSNYGYTF. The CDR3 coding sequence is TGTGCCAGTACGGACAGGCCGAGCAACTATGGCTACACCTTC.

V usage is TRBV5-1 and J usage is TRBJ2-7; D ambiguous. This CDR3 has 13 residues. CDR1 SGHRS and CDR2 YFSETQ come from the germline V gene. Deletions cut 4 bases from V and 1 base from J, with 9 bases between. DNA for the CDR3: TGCGCCAGCAGCCCGACTGGTTCCTACGAGCAGTACTTC. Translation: CASSPTGSYEQYF. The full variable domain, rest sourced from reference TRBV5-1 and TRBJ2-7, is KAGVTQTPRYLIKTRGQQVTLSCSPISGHRSVSWYQQTPGQGLQFLFEYFSETQRNKGNFPGRFSGRQFSNSRSEMNVSTLELGDSALYLCASSPTGSYEQYFGPGTRLTVT.

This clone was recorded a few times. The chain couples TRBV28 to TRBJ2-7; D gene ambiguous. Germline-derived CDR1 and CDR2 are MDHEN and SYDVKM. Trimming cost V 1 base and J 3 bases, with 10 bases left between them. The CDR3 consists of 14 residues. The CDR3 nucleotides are TGTGCCAGCAGTTTATCGGCGGAGAACTACGAGCAGTACTTC. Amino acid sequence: CASSLSAENYEQYF.

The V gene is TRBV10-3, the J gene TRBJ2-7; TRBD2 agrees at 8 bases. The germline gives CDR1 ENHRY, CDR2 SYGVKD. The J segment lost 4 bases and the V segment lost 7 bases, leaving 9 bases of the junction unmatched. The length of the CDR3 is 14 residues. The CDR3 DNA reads TGTGCCATCACCCAGTCGTCTAGCGGGTACGAGCAGTACTTC. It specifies CAITQSSSGYEQYF.

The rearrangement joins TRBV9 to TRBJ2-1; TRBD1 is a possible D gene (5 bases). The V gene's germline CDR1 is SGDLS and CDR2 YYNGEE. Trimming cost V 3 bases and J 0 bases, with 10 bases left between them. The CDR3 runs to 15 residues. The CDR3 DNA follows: TGTGCCAGCAGCGAGGGGCTACGCTCCTACAATGAGCAGTTCTTC. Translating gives CASSEGLRSYNEQFF.

CDR3 nucleotides: TGTGCCAGCTCAGGTTCAGGGATATTCTATAGCAATCAGCCCCAGCATTTT. Translation: CASSGSGIFYSNQPQHF. The V and J genes are TRBV18 and TRBJ1-5; D is possibly TRBD1 (5 bases). Germline V gives CDR1 KGHSH, CDR2 LQKENI. The CDR3 contains 17 residues. V was pared by 5 bases and J by 0 bases, with 17 bases between.

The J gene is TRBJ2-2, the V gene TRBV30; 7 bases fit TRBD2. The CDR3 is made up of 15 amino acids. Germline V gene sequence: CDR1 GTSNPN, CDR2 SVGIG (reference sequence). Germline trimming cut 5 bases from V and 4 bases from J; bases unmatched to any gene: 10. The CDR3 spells CAWSRLARGTGELFF. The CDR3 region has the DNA TGTGCCTGGTCCCGACTAGCAAGGGGCACCGGGGAGCTGTTTTTT.

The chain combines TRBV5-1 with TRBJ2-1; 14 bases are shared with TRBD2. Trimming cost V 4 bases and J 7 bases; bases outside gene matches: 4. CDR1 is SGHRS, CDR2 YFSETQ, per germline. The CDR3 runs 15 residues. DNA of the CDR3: TGCGCCAGCAGCCCCGGGACTAGCGGGAGAAATGAGCAGTTCTTC. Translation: CASSPGTSGRNEQFF.

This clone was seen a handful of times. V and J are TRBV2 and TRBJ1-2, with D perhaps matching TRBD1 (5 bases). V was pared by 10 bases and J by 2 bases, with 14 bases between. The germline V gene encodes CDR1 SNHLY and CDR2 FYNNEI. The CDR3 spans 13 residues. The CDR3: CAIETEFNYGYTF. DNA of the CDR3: TGTGCCATCGAGACAGAATTCAACTATGGCTACACCTTC.

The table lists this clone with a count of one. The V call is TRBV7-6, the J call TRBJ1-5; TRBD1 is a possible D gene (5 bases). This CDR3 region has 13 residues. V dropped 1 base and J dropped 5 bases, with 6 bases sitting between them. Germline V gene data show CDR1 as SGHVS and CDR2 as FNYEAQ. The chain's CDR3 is CASSLGGDQPQHF. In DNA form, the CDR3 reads TGTGCCAGCAGCTTAGGGGGGGATCAGCCCCAGCATTTT. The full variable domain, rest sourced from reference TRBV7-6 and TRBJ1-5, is GAGVSQSPRYKVTKRGQDVALRCDPISGHVSLYWYRQALGQGPEFLTYFNYEAQQDKSGLPNDRFSAERPEGSISTLTIQRTEQRDSAMYRCASSLGGDQPQHFGDGTRLSIL.